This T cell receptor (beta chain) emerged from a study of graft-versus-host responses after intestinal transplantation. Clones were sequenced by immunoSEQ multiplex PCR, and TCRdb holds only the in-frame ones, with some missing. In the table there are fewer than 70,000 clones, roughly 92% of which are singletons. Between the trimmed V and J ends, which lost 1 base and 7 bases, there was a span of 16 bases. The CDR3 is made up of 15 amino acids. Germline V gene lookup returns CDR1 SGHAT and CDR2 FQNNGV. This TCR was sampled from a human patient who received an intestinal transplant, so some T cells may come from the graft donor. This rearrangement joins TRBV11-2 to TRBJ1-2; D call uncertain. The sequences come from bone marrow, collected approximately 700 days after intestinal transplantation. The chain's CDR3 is CASSLGVGDVFGYTF. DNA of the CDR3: TGTGCCAGCAGCTTAGGGGTGGGCGACGTATTTGGCTACACCTTC.